These T cell receptor beta chains were read from a single sample in a study of blood T cell repertoires in COVID-19. Here immunoSEQ multiplex PCR was the method, and the copy in TCRdb shows in-frame clones only, minus some. The top ten hold approximately 3% of the sample, which has around 200,000 clones, approximately 88% seen once. The sample consisted of PBMCs or T cells enriched from blood (not recorded which). The receptor set was obtained from a woman aged 25 to 39 who had recovered from COVID-19. The CDR3 runs from the conserved cysteine through the conserved F or W. D genes are given only for firm matches. Size values are once, few and many counts, or a class for expanded clones, and some rows have none.

>TRBD2|.|TRBJ2-2|TRBV7-6
TGTGCCAGCAGGAGACTAGCGGGCCAGAACACCGGGGAGCTGTTTTTT
CASRRLAGQNTGELFF
>.|.|TRBJ1-1|TRBV29-1
TGCAGCGTTGATGCGGGACGGGTGAACACTGAAGCTTTCTTT
CSVDAGRVNTEAFF
>.|.|TRBJ1-2|TRBV11-2
TGTGCCAGCGGAGGGTTTATACGGGGCTACACCTTC
CASGGFIRGYTF
>.|.|TRBJ2-2|TRBV27
TGTGCCAGCAGTTTAAATGAGTGGGGGGTTTTAACCGGGGAGCTGTTTTTT
CASSLNEWGVLTGELFF
>.|.|TRBJ1-1|TRBV5-1
TGCGCCAGCAGCCCCGGGAAGGTAAACTTGAACACTGAAGCTTTCTTT
CASSPGKVNLNTEAFF
>TRBD1|.|TRBJ2-6|TRBV3-1/TRBV3-2
TGTGCCAGCAGCCAAGGAACAGGGGCCTCTGGGGCCAACGTCCTGACTTTC
CASSQGTGASGANVLTF
>.|.|TRBJ2-3|TRBV6-2/TRBV6-3
TGTGCCAGCAGTTACGAAACAGGGAGACCGCACACAGATACGCAGTATTTT
CASSYETGRPHTDTQYF
>.|.|TRBJ2-3|TRBV27
TGTGCCAGCACAGGGGTGTCAGATACGCAGTATTTT
CASTGVSDTQYF
>TRBD1|.|TRBJ1-2|TRBV27
TGTGCCAGCAGTCTGCGGACAGGGGAAAGAATGGGCTACACCTTC
CASSLRTGERMGYTF
>.|.|TRBJ2-5|TRBV7-6
TGTGCCAGCAGCCCAGGACTCACCGGGCTGGGAGCCGTGTACTTC
CASSPGLTGLGAVYF
>.|.|TRBJ2-1|TRBV6-2/TRBV6-3
TGTGCCAGCAGTTACGGCCGCTACAATGAGCAGTTCTTC
CASSYGRYNEQFF
>.|.|TRBJ2-3|TRBV7-8
TGTGCCAGCAGCTTAATGACCAGGAGGAGCACAGATACGCAGTATTTT
CASSLMTRRSTDTQYF
>.|.|TRBJ1-2|TRBV28
TGTGCCAGCAGTTTAGTGTCGAGGGGCTACACCTTC
CASSLVSRGYTF
>TRBD2|few|TRBJ2-2|TRBV2
TGTGCCAGCAGACCCGGTCTAGCGGGCACCGGGGAGCTGTTTTTT
CASRPGLAGTGELFF
>.|.|TRBJ1-1|TRBV10-3
TGTGCCGTCATCGCAGATCGAAACACTGAAGCTTTCTTT
CAVIADRNTEAFF
>.|.|TRBJ1-2|TRBV30
TGTGCCTGGACCCTGGGGGGTCTCAACTATGGCTACACCTTC
CAWTLGGLNYGYTF
>TRBD1|.|TRBJ1-2|TRBV5-6
TGTGCCAGCAGCCTAGGGACAGGGGACCTCTATGGCTACACCTTC
CASSLGTGDLYGYTF
>.|.|TRBJ1-5|TRBV27
TGTGCCAGCAGTCCCCTCCCAAGGAGATATAGCAATCAGCCCCAGCATTTT
CASSPLPRRYSNQPQHF
>.|.|TRBJ1-3|TRBV7-2
TGTGCCAGCAGCCGTCTACAGGGAGGGTCTGGAAACACCATATATTTT
CASSRLQGGSGNTIYF
>TRBD1|once|TRBJ1-6|TRBV2
TGTGCCAGCAGTGGACAAGACAGGGGGCGTTCACCCCTCCACTTT
CASSGQDRGRSPLHF
>TRBD2|.|TRBJ2-1|TRBV3-1/TRBV3-2
TGTGCCAGCACTCGTAGCGGGAGCTACAATGAGCAGTTCTTC
CASTRSGSYNEQFF